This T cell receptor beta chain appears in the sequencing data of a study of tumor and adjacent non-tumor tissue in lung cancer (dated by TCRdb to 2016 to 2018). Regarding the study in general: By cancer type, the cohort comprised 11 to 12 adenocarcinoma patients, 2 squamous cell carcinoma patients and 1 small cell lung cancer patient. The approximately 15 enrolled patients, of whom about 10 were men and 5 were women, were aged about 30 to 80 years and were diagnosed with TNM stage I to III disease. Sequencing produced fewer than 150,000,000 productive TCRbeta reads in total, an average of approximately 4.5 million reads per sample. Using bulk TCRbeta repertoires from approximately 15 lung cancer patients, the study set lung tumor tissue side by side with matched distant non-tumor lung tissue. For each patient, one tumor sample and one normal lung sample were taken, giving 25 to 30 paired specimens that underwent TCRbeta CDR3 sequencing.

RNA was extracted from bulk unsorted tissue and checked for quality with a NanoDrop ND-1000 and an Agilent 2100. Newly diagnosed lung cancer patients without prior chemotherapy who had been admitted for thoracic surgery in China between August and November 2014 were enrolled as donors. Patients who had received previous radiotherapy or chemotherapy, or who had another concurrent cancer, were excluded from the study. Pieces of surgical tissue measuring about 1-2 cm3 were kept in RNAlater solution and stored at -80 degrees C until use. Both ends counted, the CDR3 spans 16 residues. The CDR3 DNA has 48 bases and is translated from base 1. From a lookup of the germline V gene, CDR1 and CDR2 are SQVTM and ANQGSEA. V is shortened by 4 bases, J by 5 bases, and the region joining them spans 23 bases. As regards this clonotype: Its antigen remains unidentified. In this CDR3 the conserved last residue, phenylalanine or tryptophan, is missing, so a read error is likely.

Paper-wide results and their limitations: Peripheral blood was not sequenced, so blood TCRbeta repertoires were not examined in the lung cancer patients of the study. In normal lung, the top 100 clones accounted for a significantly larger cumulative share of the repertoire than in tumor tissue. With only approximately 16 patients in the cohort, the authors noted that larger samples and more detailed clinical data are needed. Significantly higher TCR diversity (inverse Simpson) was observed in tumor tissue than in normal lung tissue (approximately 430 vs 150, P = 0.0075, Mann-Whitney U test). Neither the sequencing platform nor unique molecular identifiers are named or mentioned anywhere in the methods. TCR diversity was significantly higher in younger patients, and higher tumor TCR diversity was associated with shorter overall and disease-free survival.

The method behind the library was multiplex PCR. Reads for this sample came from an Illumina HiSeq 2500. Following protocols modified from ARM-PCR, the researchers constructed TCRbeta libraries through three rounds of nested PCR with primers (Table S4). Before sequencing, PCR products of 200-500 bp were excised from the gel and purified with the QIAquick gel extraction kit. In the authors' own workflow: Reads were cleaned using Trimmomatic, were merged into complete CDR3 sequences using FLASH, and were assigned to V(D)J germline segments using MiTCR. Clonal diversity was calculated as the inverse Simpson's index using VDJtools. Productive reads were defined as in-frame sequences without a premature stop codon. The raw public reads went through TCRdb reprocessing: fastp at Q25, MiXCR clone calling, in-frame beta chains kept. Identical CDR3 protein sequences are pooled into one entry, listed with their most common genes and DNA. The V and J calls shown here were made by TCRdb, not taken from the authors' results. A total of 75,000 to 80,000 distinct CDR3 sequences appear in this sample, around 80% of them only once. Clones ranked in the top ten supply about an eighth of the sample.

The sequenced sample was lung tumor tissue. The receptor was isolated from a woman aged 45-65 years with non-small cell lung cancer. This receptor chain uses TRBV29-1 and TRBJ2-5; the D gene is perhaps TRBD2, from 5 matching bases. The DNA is TGCAGCGTTGCGGTAAATAGCGTGAGGGTTGTGGAGACCCAGTACTTG. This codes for CSVAVNSVRVVETQYL.